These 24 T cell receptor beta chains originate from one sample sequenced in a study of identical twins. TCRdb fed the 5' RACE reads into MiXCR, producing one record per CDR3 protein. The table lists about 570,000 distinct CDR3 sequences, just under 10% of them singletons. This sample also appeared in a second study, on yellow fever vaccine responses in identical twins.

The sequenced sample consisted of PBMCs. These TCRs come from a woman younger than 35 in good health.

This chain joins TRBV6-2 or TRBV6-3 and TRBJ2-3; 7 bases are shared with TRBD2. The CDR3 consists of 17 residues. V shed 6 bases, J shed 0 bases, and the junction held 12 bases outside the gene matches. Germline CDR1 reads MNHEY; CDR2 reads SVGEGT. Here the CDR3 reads CASRQRDHSGSTDTQYF. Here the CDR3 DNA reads TGTGCCAGCAGACAACGCGACCATAGCGGGAGCACAGATACGCAGTATTTT.

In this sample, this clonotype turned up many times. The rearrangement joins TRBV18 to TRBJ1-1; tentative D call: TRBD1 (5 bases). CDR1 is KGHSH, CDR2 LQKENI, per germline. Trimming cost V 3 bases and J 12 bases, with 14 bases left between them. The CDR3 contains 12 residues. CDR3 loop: CASSPQGRLTFF. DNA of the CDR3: TGTGCCAGCTCACCGCAGGGACGGTTGACTTTCTTT.

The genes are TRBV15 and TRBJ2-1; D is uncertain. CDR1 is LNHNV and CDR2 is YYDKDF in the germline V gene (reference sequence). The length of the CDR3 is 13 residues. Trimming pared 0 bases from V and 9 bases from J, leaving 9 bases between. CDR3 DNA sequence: TGTGCCACCAGCAGAGATCTTGGCGCTGAGCAGTTCTTC. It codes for CATSRDLGAEQFF.

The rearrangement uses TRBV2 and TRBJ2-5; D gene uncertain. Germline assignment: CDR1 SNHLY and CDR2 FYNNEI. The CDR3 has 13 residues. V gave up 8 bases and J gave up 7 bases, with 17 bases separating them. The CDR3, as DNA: TGTGCCAGCCTCCGAGGCGTCCAAAGGACCCAGTACTTC. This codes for CASLRGVQRTQYF.

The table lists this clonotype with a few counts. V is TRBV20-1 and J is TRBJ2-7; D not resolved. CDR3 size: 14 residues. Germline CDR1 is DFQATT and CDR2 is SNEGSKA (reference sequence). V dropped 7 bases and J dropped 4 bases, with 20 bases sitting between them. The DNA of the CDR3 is TGCAGTGGGAAAATGGGCCACCTCCCTTACGAGCAGTACTTC. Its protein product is CSGKMGHLPYEQYF.

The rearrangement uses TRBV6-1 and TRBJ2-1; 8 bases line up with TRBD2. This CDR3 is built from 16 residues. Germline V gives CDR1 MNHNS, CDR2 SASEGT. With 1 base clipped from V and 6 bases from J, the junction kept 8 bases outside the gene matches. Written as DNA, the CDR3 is TGTGCCAGCAGTGAAGGGGCGGGGGGCCGGATCAATGAGCAGTTCTTC. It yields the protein CASSEGAGGRINEQFF.

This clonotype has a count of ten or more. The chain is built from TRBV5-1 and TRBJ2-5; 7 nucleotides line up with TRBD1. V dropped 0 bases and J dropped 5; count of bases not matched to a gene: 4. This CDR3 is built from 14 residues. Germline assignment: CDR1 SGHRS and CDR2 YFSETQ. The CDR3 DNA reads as TGCGCCAGCAGCTTGGGGGACAGTCTGGAGACCCAGTACTTC. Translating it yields CASSLGDSLETQYF.

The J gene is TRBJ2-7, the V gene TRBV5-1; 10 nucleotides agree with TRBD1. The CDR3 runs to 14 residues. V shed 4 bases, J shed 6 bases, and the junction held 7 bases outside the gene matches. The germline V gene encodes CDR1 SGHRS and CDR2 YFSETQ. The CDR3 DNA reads TGCGCCAGCAGCCCGGGACAGGGGCACTCCGAGCAGTACTTC. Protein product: CASSPGQGHSEQYF.

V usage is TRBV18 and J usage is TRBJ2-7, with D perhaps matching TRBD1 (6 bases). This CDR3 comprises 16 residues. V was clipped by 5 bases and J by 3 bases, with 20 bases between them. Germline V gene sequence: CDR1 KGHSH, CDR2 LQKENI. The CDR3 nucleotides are TGTGCCAGCTCATCCACCTCACCAGGGGCAAACTACGAGCAGTACTTC. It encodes CASSSTSPGANYEQYF.

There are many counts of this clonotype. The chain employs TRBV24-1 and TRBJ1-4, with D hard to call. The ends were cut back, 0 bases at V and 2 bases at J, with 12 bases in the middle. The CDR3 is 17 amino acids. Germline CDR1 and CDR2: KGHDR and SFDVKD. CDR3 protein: CATSDLIGPATNEKLFF. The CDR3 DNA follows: TGTGCCACCAGTGATTTGATCGGGCCAGCGACTAATGAAAAACTGTTTTTT.

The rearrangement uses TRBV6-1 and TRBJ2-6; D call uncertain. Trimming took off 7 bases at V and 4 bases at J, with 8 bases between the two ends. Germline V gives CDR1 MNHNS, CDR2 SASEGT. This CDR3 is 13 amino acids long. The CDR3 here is CASMESGANVLTF. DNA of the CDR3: TGTGCCAGCATGGAGTCGGGGGCCAACGTCCTGACTTTC.

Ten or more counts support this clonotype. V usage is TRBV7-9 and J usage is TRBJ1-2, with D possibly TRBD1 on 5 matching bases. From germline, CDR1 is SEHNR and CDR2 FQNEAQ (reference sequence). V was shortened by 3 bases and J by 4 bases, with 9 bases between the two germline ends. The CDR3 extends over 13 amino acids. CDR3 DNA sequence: TGTGCCAGCAGCTTGTCTCAGGGCTATGGCTACACCTTC. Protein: CASSLSQGYGYTF.

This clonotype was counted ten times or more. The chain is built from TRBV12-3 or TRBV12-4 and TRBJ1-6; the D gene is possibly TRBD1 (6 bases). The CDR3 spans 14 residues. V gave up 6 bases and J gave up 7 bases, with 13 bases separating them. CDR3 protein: CASSITGSNSPLHF. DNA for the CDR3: TGTGCCAGCAGCATTACAGGGAGCAATTCACCCCTCCACTTT.

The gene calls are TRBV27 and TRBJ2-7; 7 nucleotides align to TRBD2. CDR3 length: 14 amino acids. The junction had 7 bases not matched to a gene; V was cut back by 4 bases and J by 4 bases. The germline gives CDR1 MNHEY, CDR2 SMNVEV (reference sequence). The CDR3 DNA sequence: TGTGCCAGCAGTTCGGGTGTGGGGGGGTACGAGCAGTACTTC. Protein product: CASSSGVGGYEQYF.

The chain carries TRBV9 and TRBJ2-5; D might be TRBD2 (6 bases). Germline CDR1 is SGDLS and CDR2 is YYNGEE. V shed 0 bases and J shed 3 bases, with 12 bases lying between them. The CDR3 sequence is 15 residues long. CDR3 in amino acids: CASSVGPEGEETQYF. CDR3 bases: TGTGCCAGCAGCGTAGGCCCGGAGGGCGAAGAGACCCAGTACTTC.

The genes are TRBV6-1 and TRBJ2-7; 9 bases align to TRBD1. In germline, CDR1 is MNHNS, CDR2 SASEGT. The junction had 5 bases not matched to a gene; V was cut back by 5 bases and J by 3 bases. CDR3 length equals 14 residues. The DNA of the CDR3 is TGTGCCAGCAGTAGACAGGGGGGGATCTACGAGCAGTACTTC. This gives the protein CASSRQGGIYEQYF.

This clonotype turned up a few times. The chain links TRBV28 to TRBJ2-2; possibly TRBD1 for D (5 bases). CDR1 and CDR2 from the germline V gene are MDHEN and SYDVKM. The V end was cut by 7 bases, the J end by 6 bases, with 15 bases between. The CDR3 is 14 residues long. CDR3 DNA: TGTGCCAGCAAAAGGGAAAAGGGGCCCGGGGAGCTGTTTTTT. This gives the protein CASKREKGPGELFF.

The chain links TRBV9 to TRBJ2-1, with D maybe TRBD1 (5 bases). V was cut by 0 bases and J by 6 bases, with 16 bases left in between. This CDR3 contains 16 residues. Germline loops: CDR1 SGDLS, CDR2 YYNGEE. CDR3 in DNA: TGTGCCAGCAGCGTAGGGGGCCTCCCAGCGATCAATGAGCAGTTCTTC. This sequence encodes CASSVGGLPAINEQFF.

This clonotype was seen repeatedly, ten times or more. The CDR3 DNA follows: TGCGCCAGCAGCCAAAAAAGCACTGAAGCTTTCTTT. This sequence encodes CASSQKSTEAFF. The V gene is TRBV4-1, the J gene TRBJ1-1; D gene uncertain. Trimming took 2 bases from V and 4 from J, leaving 5 bases between them. Germline CDR1 MGHRA, CDR2 YSYEKL. There are 12 residues in the CDR3.

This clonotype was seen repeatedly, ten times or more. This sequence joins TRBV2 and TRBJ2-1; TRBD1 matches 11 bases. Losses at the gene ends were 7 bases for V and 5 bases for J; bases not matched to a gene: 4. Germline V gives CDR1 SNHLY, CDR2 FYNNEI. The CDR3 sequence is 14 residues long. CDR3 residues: CASTRTGGNNEQFF. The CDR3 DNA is TGTGCCAGCACGCGGACAGGGGGCAACAATGAGCAGTTCTTC.

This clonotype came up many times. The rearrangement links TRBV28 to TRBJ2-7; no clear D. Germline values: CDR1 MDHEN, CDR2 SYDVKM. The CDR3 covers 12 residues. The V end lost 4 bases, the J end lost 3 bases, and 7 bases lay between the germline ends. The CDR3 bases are TGTGCCAGCAGTTCTGCGCTCTACGAGCAGTACTTC. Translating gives CASSSALYEQYF.

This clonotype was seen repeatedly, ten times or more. CDR3 in amino acids: CASSLKSGYYNEQFF. CDR3 DNA: TGTGCCAGCAGCTTAAAAAGCGGATACTACAATGAGCAGTTCTTC. This chain links TRBV11-2 with TRBJ2-1; the D gene is possibly TRBD2 (5 bases). V dropped 2 bases and J dropped 3 bases, with 11 bases sitting between them. This CDR3 spans 15 amino acids. In germline, CDR1 is SGHAT, CDR2 FQNNGV.

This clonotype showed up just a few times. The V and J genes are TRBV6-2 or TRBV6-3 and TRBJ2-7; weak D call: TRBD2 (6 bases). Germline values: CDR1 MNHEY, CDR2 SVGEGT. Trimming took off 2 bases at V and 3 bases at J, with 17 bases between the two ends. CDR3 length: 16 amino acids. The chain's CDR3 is CASSYPAPGRSYEQYF. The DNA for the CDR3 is TGTGCCAGCAGTTACCCAGCCCCGGGGAGGAGCTACGAGCAGTACTTC.

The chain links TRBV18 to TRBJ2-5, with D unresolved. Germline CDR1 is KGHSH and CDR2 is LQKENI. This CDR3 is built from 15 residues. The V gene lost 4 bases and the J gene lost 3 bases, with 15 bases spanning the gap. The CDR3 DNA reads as TGTGCCAGCTCACTCCATTTGGACCGAGAAGAGACCCAGTACTTC. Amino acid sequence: CASSLHLDREETQYF.